This TCR beta chain was captured in a study of T cell responses to AZD1222 COVID-19 vaccine. V was trimmed by 1 base and J by 4 bases, leaving 11 bases between them. The CDR3 contains 15 residues. Germline CDR1 LGHDT, CDR2 YNNKEL (reference sequence). TCRdb's copy holds only in-frame clones and misses some; the assay was immunoSEQ multiplex PCR. Of around 130,000 clones in the sample, more than 85% were seen once. This clone was picked up one time. This chain links TRBV3-1 (or the pseudogene TRBV3-2) with TRBJ1-5; TRBD1 might be the D (6 bases). The sample was peripheral blood, taken 28 days after the second AZD1222 dose. This TCR came from an adult who received the AZD1222 COVID-19 vaccine. The CDR3 DNA follows: TGTGCCAGCAGCCAAGGGGGGCCTGAGAATCAGCCCCAGCATTTT. This codes for CASSQGGPENQPQHF.